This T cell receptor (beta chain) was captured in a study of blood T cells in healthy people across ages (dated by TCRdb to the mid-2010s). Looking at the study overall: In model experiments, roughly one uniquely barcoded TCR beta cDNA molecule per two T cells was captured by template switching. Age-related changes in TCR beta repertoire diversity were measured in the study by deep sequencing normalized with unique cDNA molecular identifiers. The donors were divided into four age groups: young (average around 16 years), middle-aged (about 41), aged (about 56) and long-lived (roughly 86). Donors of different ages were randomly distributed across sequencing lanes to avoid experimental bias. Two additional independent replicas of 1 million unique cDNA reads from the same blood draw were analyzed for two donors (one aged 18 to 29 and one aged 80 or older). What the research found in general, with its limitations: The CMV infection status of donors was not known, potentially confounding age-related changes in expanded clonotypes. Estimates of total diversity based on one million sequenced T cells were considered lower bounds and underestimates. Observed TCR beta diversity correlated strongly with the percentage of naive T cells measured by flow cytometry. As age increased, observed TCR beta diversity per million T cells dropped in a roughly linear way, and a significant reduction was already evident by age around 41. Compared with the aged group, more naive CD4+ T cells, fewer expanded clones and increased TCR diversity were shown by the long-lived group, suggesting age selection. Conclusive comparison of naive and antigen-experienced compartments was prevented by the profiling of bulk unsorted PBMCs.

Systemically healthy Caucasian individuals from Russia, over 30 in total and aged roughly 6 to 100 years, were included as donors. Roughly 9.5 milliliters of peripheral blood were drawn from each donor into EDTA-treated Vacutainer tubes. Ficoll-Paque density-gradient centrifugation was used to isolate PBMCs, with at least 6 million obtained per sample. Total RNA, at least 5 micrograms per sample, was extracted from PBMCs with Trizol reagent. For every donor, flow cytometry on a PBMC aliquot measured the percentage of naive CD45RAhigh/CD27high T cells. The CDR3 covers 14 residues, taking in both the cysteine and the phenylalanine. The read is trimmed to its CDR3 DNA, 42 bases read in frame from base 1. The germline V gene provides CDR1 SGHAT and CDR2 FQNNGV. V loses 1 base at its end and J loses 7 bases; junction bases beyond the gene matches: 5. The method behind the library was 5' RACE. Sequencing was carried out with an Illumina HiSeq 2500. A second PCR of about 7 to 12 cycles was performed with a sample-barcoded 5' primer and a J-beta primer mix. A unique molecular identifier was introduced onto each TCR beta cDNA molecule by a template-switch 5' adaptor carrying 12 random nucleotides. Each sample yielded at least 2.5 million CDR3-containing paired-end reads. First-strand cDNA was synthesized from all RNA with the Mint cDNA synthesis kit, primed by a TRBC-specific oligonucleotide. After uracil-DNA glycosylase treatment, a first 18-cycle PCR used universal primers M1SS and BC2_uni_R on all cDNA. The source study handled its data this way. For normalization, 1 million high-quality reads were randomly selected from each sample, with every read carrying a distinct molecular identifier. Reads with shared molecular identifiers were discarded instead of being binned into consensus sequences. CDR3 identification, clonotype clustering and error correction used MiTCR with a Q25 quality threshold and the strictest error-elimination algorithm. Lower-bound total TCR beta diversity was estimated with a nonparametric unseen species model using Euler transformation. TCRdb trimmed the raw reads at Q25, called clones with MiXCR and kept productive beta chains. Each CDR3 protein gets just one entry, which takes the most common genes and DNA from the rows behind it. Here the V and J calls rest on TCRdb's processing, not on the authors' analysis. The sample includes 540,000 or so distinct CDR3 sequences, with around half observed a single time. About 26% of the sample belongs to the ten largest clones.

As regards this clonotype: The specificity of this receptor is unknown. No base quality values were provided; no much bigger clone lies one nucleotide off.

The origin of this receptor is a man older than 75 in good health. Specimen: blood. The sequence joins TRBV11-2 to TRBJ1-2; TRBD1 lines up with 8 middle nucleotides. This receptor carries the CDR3 CASSLGRGHGGYTF. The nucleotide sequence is TGTGCCAGCAGCTTAGGCAGGGGGCACGGTGGCTACACCTTC.